Listed here are 25 T cell receptor beta chains from one sample, sequenced in a study of cytomegalovirus exposure and HLA in healthy donors. Vbeta (60) and Jbeta (13) primers were used in the PCR. Generated by immunoSEQ multiplex PCR, the TCRdb table keeps only in-frame clones and is missing some. The table records 60,000 to 85,000 clones, more than 65% of them present only once. The material sequenced was PBMCs. All receptors come from a male donor in good health and CMV-seropositive.

The sample holds a few counts of this clone. The chain couples TRBV7-2 to TRBJ1-6; D unresolved. The CDR3 spans 15 residues. Germline V gives CDR1 SGHTA, CDR2 FQGNSA. The V gene lost 3 bases and the J gene lost 7 bases, with 13 bases spanning the gap. As DNA, the CDR3 is TGTGCCAGCAGCTTCCACCGGGTTGGGAATTCACCCCTCCACTTT. It specifies CASSFHRVGNSPLHF.

This chain uses TRBV5-1 with TRBJ2-2; possible D gene TRBD2, 6 bases. CDR3 size: 15 residues. V was clipped by 6 bases and J by 0 bases, with 12 bases between them. Per germline, CDR1 SGHRS and CDR2 YFSETQ. CDR3 in DNA: TGCGCCAGCACCGGCGGGACGGCGAACACCGGGGAGCTGTTTTTT. As protein: CASTGGTANTGELFF. Full variable domain (outside the CDR3, taken from reference TRBV5-1 and TRBJ2-2): KAGVTQTPRYLIKTRGQQVTLSCSPISGHRSVSWYQQTPGQGLQFLFEYFSETQRNKGNFPGRFSGRQFSNSRSEMNVSTLELGDSALYLCASTGGTANTGELFFGEGSRLTVL.

This clone was observed a single time. The chain recombines TRBV27 with TRBJ1-5; tentatively, D is TRBD1 (6 bases). Germline CDR1 reads MNHEY; CDR2 reads SMNVEV (reference sequence). The CDR3 spans 18 residues. V was shortened by 1 base and J by 2 bases, with 18 bases between the two germline ends. The CDR3 sequence: CASSLWGVTGKGNQPQHF. In nucleotides, the CDR3 is TGTGCCAGCAGTTTATGGGGTGTAACAGGGAAGGGCAATCAGCCCCAGCATTTT.

This clone was seen a handful of times. The chain uses TRBV11-2 and TRBJ2-1, with 7 bases aligning to TRBD2. The CDR3 runs to 17 residues. Germline CDR1 and CDR2: SGHAT and FQNNGV. V gave up 1 base and J gave up 5 bases; unmatched junction bases: 11. CDR3 in DNA: TGTGCCAGCAGCTTAGTCTTTGGCGGGAGACCTAACAATGAGCAGTTCTTC. As protein: CASSLVFGGRPNNEQFF.

There are a few counts of this clone. The chain is built from TRBV6-1 and TRBJ2-7, with D possibly TRBD2 on 5 matching bases. CDR1 is MNHNS and CDR2 is SASEGT in the germline V gene. CDR3 size: 13 residues. V was clipped by 7 bases and J by 3 bases, with 13 bases between them. The CDR3 protein is CASTSGSSYEQYF. In DNA, the CDR3 is TGTGCCAGCACCTCGGGGTCGAGCTACGAGCAGTACTTC.

The rearrangement links TRBV9 to TRBJ2-1; D is unclear. The CDR3 has 15 residues. CDR1 SGDLS and CDR2 YYNGEE come from the germline V gene. Trimming removed 0 bases at V and 0 bases at J, with 7 bases between. The CDR3 here is CASSVGASSYNEQFF. DNA of the CDR3: TGTGCCAGCAGCGTAGGAGCGAGCTCCTACAATGAGCAGTTCTTC.

The chain has TRBV27 and TRBJ1-2; 7 nucleotides align to TRBD1. The CDR3 is 13 amino acids. The trim removed 3 bases at V and 7 bases at J, leaving 5 bases unmatched. The germline gives CDR1 MNHEY, CDR2 SMNVEV (reference sequence). As DNA, the CDR3 is TGTGCCAGCAGTTTCTTAAACAGGGGTGGCTACACCTTC. Translation gives CASSFLNRGGYTF.

This CDR3 reads CASSLVSSGGGYEQYF. In DNA form, the CDR3 reads TGCGCCAGCAGCTTGGTGTCTAGCGGGGGGGGCTACGAGCAGTACTTC. The V and J genes are TRBV5-1 and TRBJ2-7; 12 bases map to TRBD2. With 0 bases clipped from V and 3 bases from J, the junction kept 4 bases outside the gene matches. Looked up from germline, CDR1 is SGHRS and CDR2 is YFSETQ. The CDR3 covers 16 residues. Full variable domain (missing parts from reference TRBV5-1 and TRBJ2-7): KAGVTQTPRYLIKTRGQQVTLSCSPISGHRSVSWYQQTPGQGLQFLFEYFSETQRNKGNFPGRFSGRQFSNSRSEMNVSTLELGDSALYLCASSLVSSGGGYEQYFGPGTRLTVT.

This sequence joins TRBV7-6 and TRBJ2-5, with D perhaps matching TRBD1 (6 bases). This CDR3 comprises 16 residues. V was pared by 4 bases and J by 0 bases, with 15 bases between. Per the germline V gene, CDR1 is SGHVS and CDR2 is FNYEAQ. The CDR3 reads CASSSLGHLYQETQYF. The CDR3 nucleotides are TGTGCCAGCAGCTCCCTGGGACACCTGTACCAAGAGACCCAGTACTTC.

This sequence joins TRBV6-1 and TRBJ1-5; a possible D gene is TRBD1 (5 bases). The V end was cut by 2 bases, the J end by 7 bases, with 18 bases between. The germline gives CDR1 MNHNS, CDR2 SASEGT. The CDR3 loop spans 16 amino acids. The CDR3 reads CASSEIQGLRGQPQHF. The DNA for the CDR3 is TGTGCCAGCAGTGAAATCCAAGGCTTAAGGGGACAGCCCCAGCATTTT.

This chain connects TRBV7-2 to TRBJ2-5; 8 bases fit TRBD1. The germline V gene encodes CDR1 SGHTA and CDR2 FQGNSA. The J segment lost 5 bases and the V segment lost 3 bases, leaving 8 bases of the junction unmatched. The CDR3 is 15 residues long. The CDR3 bases are TGTGCCAGCAGCTTGTTAGGACAGGGCTCGGAGACCCAGTACTTC. Protein: CASSLLGQGSETQYF.

This clone was detected only a few times. This chain uses TRBV2 with TRBJ1-5; tentative D call: TRBD1 (5 bases). The germline V and J ends were trimmed by 7 bases and 2 bases, with 9 bases remaining between them. Germline-derived CDR1 and CDR2 are SNHLY and FYNNEI. This CDR3 spans 13 amino acids. The CDR3, as DNA: TGTGCCAGCAAGGAGGGGCGCAATCAGCCCCAGCATTTT. It specifies CASKEGRNQPQHF.

To note about this clone: The junction and the germline gene differ at one end; a read error may be behind it. The chain joins TRBV27 to TRBJ2-1; 7 nucleotides align to TRBD2. The CDR3 extends over 15 amino acids. Germline values: CDR1 MNHEY, CDR2 SMNVEV (reference sequence). The CDR3 region is CASSLSPSGYNGQFF. The CDR3 DNA follows: TGTGCCAGCAGTTTATCGCCTAGCGGCTACAATGGGCAGTTCTTC.

The chain is built from TRBV7-2 and TRBJ2-1; D is unclear. This CDR3 has 15 residues. V gave up 3 bases and J gave up 1 base, with 10 bases separating them. Germline V gene sequence: CDR1 SGHTA, CDR2 FQGNSA. The CDR3 protein is CASSFLSVSYNEQFF. The CDR3 DNA follows: TGTGCCAGCAGCTTCTTATCTGTTTCCTACAATGAGCAGTTCTTC.

In its sample, this clone was seen a few times. The chain has TRBV30 and TRBJ1-5; D uncertain. The V and J ends lost 0 bases and 6 bases respectively, with 12 bases between them. The CDR3 sequence is 14 residues long. CDR1 is GTSNPN and CDR2 is SVGIG in the germline V gene (reference sequence). The CDR3: CAWSVKGGGQPQHF. In DNA form, the CDR3 reads TGTGCCTGGAGTGTAAAGGGAGGAGGTCAGCCCCAGCATTTT. Using reference TRBV30 and TRBJ1-5 for the parts outside the CDR3, the full variable domain is SQTIHQWPATLVQPVGSPLSLECTVEGTSNPNLYWYRQAAGRGLQLLFYSVGIGQISSEVPQNLSASRPQDRQFILSSKKLLLSDSGFYLCAWSVKGGGQPQHFGDGTRLSIL.

The chain recombines TRBV28 with TRBJ1-1; 7 bases are a match to TRBD1. The CDR3 spans 15 residues. With 1 base clipped from V and 0 bases from J, the junction kept 2 bases outside the gene matches. Per germline, CDR1 MDHEN and CDR2 SYDVKM. The CDR3 is CASSLLQGMNTEAFF. For the CDR3, the DNA is TGTGCCAGCAGTTTATTACAGGGGATGAACACTGAAGCTTTCTTT.

J is TRBJ2-1 and V is TRBV7-9; 7 bases are shared with TRBD2. V trimming: 3 bases; J trimming: 16 bases; junction bases outside the gene matches: 6. This CDR3 comprises 11 residues. Germline assignment: CDR1 SEHNR and CDR2 FQNEAQ (reference sequence). This CDR3 is CASSFGGDVFF. In DNA form, the CDR3 reads TGTGCCAGCAGCTTTGGGGGGGATGTCTTCTTC.

Comment on this clone: Within the sample, other DNA sequences also encode this same CDR3. The gene calls are TRBV6-4 and TRBJ2-1; D perhaps matches TRBD2 (5 bases). CDR1 MRHNA and CDR2 SNTAGT come from the germline V gene. CDR3 size: 14 residues. Between the trimmed V and J ends, which lost 6 bases and 0 bases, there was a span of 9 bases. CDR3 in DNA: TGTGCCAGCAGCCTAGGAGGCTCCTACAATGAGCAGTTCTTC. Protein sequence: CASSLGGSYNEQFF.

The chain couples TRBV9 to TRBJ2-2; no reliable D call. The CDR3 covers 15 residues. The germline V gene encodes CDR1 SGDLS and CDR2 YYNGEE. Deletions cut 0 bases from V and 6 bases from J, with 12 bases between. The CDR3 DNA reads TGTGCCAGCAGCGTAGATGTTAGTCGCGCCGGGGAGCTGTTTTTT. Its translation: CASSVDVSRAGELFF.

This chain uses TRBV29-1 with TRBJ2-5; a weak D match, TRBD1 (5 bases). V was pared by 5 bases and J by 0 bases, with 10 bases between. Germline V gene data show CDR1 as SQVTM and CDR2 as ANQGSEA. The CDR3 has 13 residues. The CDR3 DNA sequence: TGCAGCGTTCAGGACACCTACCAAGAGACCCAGTACTTC. This translates into CSVQDTYQETQYF. The full variable domain, rest sourced from reference TRBV29-1 and TRBJ2-5, is SAVISQKPSRDICQRGTSLTIQCQVDSQVTMMFWYRQQPGQSLTLIATANQGSEATYESGFVIDKFPISRPNLTFSTLTVSNMSPEDSSIYLCSVQDTYQETQYFGPGTRLLVL.

This clone was observed a single time. J is TRBJ2-1 and V is TRBV27; 13 positions agree with TRBD2. Per the germline V gene, CDR1 is MNHEY and CDR2 is SMNVEV (reference sequence). This CDR3 comprises 17 residues. Trimming cost V 7 bases and J 7 bases; bases outside gene matches: 13. CDR3 sequence reads: CASKGAGRLAGGNEQFF. In DNA, the CDR3 is TGTGCCAGCAAAGGGGCGGGAAGACTAGCGGGAGGAAATGAGCAGTTCTTC.

This clone was detected a few times. V gene TRBV7-3 combines with J gene TRBJ2-4; 9 nucleotides align to TRBD2. The germline V gene encodes CDR1 SGHTA and CDR2 FQGTGA. The V segment lost 1 base and the J segment 8 bases; nucleotides outside the gene matches: 0. The CDR3 runs to 13 residues. The CDR3 protein is CASSLSGGDIQYF. The CDR3 DNA follows: TGTGCCAGCAGCTTAAGCGGGGGGGACATTCAGTACTTC.

The chain combines TRBV10-3 with TRBJ1-2, with TRBD1 matching over 7 bases. Germline-derived CDR1 and CDR2 are ENHRY and SYGVKD. The CDR3 totals 18 residues. Trimming at V came to 3 bases and at J to 4 bases, leaving 17 bases not matched to a gene. In nucleotides, the CDR3 is TGTGCCATCAGTGAACTTGGGGGGCGGCCGACAGGGAGCTATGGCTACACCTTC. Translating it yields CAISELGGRPTGSYGYTF.

The gene calls are TRBV6-4 and TRBJ1-1; D perhaps matches TRBD1 (6 bases). V was clipped by 0 bases and J by 7 bases, with 9 bases between them. This CDR3 region has 13 residues. Germline V gives CDR1 MRHNA, CDR2 SNTAGT. The CDR3 region has the DNA TGTGCCAGCAGTGACTCCGAGGGGGATGAAGCTTTCTTT. Amino acid sequence: CASSDSEGDEAFF.

The rearrangement links TRBV27 to TRBJ1-1; a weak D match, TRBD1 (5 bases). With 3 bases removed from V and 7 bases from J, the gap between germline ends came to 15 bases. Germline V CDR1 and CDR2: MNHEY, SMNVEV (reference sequence). The CDR3 sequence is 14 residues long. CDR3 bases: TGTGCCAGCAGTTTTAATGACAGAAGAAGTGAAGCTTTCTTT. Protein: CASSFNDRRSEAFF.